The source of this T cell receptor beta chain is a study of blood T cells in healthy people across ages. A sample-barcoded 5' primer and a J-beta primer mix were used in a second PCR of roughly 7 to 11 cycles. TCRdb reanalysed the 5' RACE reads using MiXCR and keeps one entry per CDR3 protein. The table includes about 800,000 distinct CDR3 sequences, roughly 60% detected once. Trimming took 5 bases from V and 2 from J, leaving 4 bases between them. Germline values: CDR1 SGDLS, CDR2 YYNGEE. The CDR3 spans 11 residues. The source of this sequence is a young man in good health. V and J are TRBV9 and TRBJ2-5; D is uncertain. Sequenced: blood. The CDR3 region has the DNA TGTGCCAGCAGGCATCAAGAGACCCAGTACTTC. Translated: CASRHQETQYF.